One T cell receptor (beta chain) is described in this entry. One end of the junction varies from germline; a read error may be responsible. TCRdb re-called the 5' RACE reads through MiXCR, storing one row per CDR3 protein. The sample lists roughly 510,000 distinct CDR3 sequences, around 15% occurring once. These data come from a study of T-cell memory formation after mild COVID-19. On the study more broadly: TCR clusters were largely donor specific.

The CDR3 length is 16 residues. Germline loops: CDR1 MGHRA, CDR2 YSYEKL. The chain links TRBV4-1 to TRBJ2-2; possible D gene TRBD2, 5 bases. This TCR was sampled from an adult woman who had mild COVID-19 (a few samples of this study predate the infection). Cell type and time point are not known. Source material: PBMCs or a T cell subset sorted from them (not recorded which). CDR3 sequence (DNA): TGCGCCAGCAGACAAGAGGTCGCGGGGAACACCGGGGAGCTGTTTTTT. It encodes CASRQEVAGNTGELFF.